The clone carrying this T cell receptor (beta chain) was seen more than once but under ten times. Its antigen is not known. The source of the sample is a study of cytomegalovirus exposure and HLA in healthy donors. General study results and limits: The study reported that TCR beta sequences accurately predicted HLA-A and HLA-B alleles in most subjects. Some segments of the V type, notably TRBV6-2 and TRBV6-3, were excluded as indistinguishable. In a later analysis, V- and J-gene trimming of beta chains associated with a DCLRE1C missense variant, replicated independently.

The V end was cut by 6 bases, the J end by 2 bases, with 10 bases between. CDR1 SGHTA and CDR2 FQGNSA come from the germline V gene. The length of the CDR3 is 14 residues. 13 Jbeta primers and 60 Vbeta primers were used for the PCR. Sequencing was performed with immunoSEQ multiplex PCR; in TCRdb, only in-frame clones are kept and a portion is missing. The table records under 200,000 clones, approximately 80% of them present only once. J is TRBJ2-2 and V is TRBV7-2, with D possibly being TRBD1 (5 bases). This TCR came from a woman in her thirties in good health and CMV-seropositive. Specimen: PBMCs. CDR3 DNA: TGTGCCAGCAGGAGACAGACTAACACCGGGGAGCTGTTTTTT. Translation gives CASRRQTNTGELFF.